These T cell receptor beta chains were read from a single sample in a study of human T cells and chemical hapten exposure. TCRdb ran MiXCR on the RACE reads and lists one entry per CDR3 protein. In the table there are about 350,000 distinct CDR3 sequences, more than 5% of which are singletons. The sample was whole blood, taken in connection with sensitization to the hapten diphenylcyclopropenone (DPC). The receptors come from a woman between 18 and 29 years old with alopecia areata. Some clones in this sample may be carry-over from other donors' samples. CDR3s include the opening cysteine and the closing phenylalanine or tryptophan. D genes are given only for firm matches. The size field is filled for only some rows; it gives once, few, many or a size class.

CDR3 DNA | CDR3 protein | V gene | clone size | D gene | J gene
TGTGCCAGCAGCCAGCCGGGACAGGGGATTTCACCCCTCCACTTT | CASSQPGQGISPLHF | TRBV7-9 | many | TRBD1 | TRBJ1-6
TGTGCCAGCAGCCCCTTGAACGGTTCACCCCTCCACTTT | CASSPLNGSPLHF | TRBV3-1 | many | NA | TRBJ1-6
TGTGCCAGCAGCTTGGCCACAGGGGGAATGAACACTGAAGCTTTCTTT | CASSLATGGMNTEAFF | TRBV5-5 | many | TRBD1 | TRBJ1-1
TGTGCCAGCAGCGGAACAGGGCCTTACACTGAAGCTTTCTTT | CASSGTGPYTEAFF | TRBV9 | many | NA | TRBJ1-1
TGTGCCAGCAGTGAAATTGGGACAGGGTTCCAAGAGACCCAGTACTTC | CASSEIGTGFQETQYF | TRBV2 | few | TRBD1 | TRBJ2-5
TGTGCCAGCGTGGTGGCAGGGAGTAGCACTGAAGCTTTCTTT | CASVVAGSSTEAFF | TRBV6-2/TRBV6-3 | NA | NA | TRBJ1-1
TGTGCCAGCAGTGGTCTAAGGGGCTTGGACAACTCTCCATATGGCTACACCTTC | CASSGLRGLDNSPYGYTF | TRBV12-3/TRBV12-4 | NA | NA | TRBJ1-2
TGCGCCAGCACAGCAGGGGCCTCCTACGAGCAGTACTTC | CASTAGASYEQYF | TRBV10-2 | many | NA | TRBJ2-7
TGTGCCAGCAGGGGAACACAGGGTAATGAGCAGTTCTTC | CASRGTQGNEQFF | TRBV6-5 | many | NA | TRBJ2-1
TGTGCCAGCAGTGAAGGGGGGGACCGGGTTTGGTACTTC | CASSEGGDRVWYF | TRBV6-1 | NA | NA | TRBJ2-4
TGTGCCAGAAGCTGGGATCATGGACCTGAAGCTTTCTTT | CARSWDHGPEAFF | TRBV5-3 | many | NA | TRBJ1-1
TGCGCCAGCAGCGCCGGGACAGCCAGCGATTCACCCCTCCACTTT | CASSAGTASDSPLHF | TRBV5-1 | many | TRBD1 | TRBJ1-6
TGTGCCAGCAGCTCCCAGGGGCAGGGGCGGCCTGAAGCTTTCTTT | CASSSQGQGRPEAFF | TRBV7-2 | many | NA | TRBJ1-1
TGTGCCAGCAGGGGACAGGATTACGAGCAGTACTTC | CASRGQDYEQYF | TRBV25-1 | few | TRBD1 | TRBJ2-7
TGTGCCAGCAGTTTCTGGGACAGGAGATACAATGAGCAGTTCTTC | CASSFWDRRYNEQFF | TRBV27 | many | TRBD1 | TRBJ2-1
TGTGCCATCAGCCCGGGGTCGACAGGGATTCTCTACAATGAGCAGTTCTTC | CAISPGSTGILYNEQFF | TRBV10-3 | few | TRBD1 | TRBJ2-1
TGTGCCAGCAGGAAAGCGGGGGCGACAGATACGCAGTATTTT | CASRKAGATDTQYF | TRBV6-2/TRBV6-3 | few | TRBD2 | TRBJ2-3
TGTGCCAGCAGCATCGGCCCGAGGGATGAGCAGTTCTTC | CASSIGPRDEQFF | TRBV9 | NA | NA | TRBJ2-1
TGTGCCAGCAGCTCTCGAAACTATGGCTACACCTTC | CASSSRNYGYTF | TRBV7-8 | many | NA | TRBJ1-2
TGCAGTGTTCAAAGGACAGGGGACGAGCAGTACTTC | CSVQRTGDEQYF | TRBV20-1 | NA | TRBD1 | TRBJ2-7
TGTGCCAGCAGTTACCTCCACCGTGAGACCCAGTACTTC | CASSYLHRETQYF | TRBV6-2/TRBV6-3 | many | NA | TRBJ2-5
TGTGCCAGCAGCTTAATCCGACAGGGTGACATTCAGTACTTC | CASSLIRQGDIQYF | TRBV7-2 | many | TRBD1 | TRBJ2-4
TGTGCCAGCAGCCCCAAGGCGGTAGGGGCCAACGTCCTGACTTTC | CASSPKAVGANVLTF | TRBV11-2 | NA | NA | TRBJ2-6